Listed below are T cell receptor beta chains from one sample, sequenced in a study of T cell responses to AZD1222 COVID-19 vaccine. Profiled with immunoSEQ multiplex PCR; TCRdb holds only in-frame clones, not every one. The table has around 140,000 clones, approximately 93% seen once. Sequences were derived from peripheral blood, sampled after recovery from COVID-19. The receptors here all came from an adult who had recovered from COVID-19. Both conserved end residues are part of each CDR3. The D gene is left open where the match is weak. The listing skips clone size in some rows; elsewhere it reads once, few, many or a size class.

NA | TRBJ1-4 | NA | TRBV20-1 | TGCAGTGCTAGTGACAACGCAGGGTGGGATGATGAAAAACTGTTTTTT | CSASDNAGWDDEKLFF
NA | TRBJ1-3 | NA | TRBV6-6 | TGTGCCAGCTTAAGCTCTGGAAACACCATATATTTT | CASLSSGNTIYF
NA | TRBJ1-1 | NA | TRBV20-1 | TGCAGTGCAGCCTCGTACACTGAAGCTTTCTTT | CSAASYTEAFF
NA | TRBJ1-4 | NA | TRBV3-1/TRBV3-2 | TGTGCCAGCAGCACGGGGGCGCGCGAAAAACTGTTTTTT | CASSTGAREKLFF
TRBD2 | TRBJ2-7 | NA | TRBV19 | TGTGCCAGTAGTATATCGTCTAGCGGGAGCTACGAGCAGTACTTC | CASSISSSGSYEQYF
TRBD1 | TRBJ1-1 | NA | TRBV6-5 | TGTGCCAGCAGCGAGGGACAGGGGGCCTCTGAAGCTTTCTTT | CASSEGQGASEAFF
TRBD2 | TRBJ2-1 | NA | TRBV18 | TGTGCCAGCTCACCGGGACTAGCTGCGAATGAGCAGTTCTTC | CASSPGLAANEQFF
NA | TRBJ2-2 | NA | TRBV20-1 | TGCAGTGTAAGAAGGGTCGGGGAGCTGTTTTTT | CSVRRVGELFF
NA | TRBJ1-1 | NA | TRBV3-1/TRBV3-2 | TGTGCCAGCAGCCAAGCAGACATCTACTTGAACACTGAAGCTTTCTTT | CASSQADIYLNTEAFF
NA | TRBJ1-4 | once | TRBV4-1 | TGCGCCAGCAGCCAAGACCTACAGGGTTATAATGAAAAACTGTTTTTT | CASSQDLQGYNEKLFF
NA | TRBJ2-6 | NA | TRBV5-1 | TGCGCCAGCAGCCCGGGGGACGCCCACTCTGGGGCCAACGTCCTGACTTTC | CASSPGDAHSGANVLTF
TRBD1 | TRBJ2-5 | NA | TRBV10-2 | TGCGCCAGCAGGAGGACAGGGGACGAGACCCAGTACTTC | CASRRTGDETQYF
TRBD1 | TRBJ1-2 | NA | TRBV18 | TGTGCCAGCTCACCGGGACAGGGGGCTACGTTAGTCTTGGGCTACACCTTC | CASSPGQGATLVLGYTF
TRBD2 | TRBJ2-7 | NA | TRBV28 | TGTGCCAGCAGACGAGCGGGAGGGGCCTACGAGCAGTACTTC | CASRRAGGAYEQYF
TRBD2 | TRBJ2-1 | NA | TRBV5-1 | TGCGCCAGCAGCTTCTTCAGCGGGGATTCCGACAATGAGCAGTTCTTC | CASSFFSGDSDNEQFF
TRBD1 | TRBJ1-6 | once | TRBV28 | TGTGCCAGCAGTCCTCGGACAGGAAATTCACCCCTCCACTTT | CASSPRTGNSPLHF
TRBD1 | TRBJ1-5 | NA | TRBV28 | TGTGCCAGCAGGCATAGGACAGGGGGAAGCAATCAGCCCCAGCATTTT | CASRHRTGGSNQPQHF
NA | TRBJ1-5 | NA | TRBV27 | TGTGCCAGCAGTCTCTACCGGGGGGATCAGCCCCAGCATTTT | CASSLYRGDQPQHF
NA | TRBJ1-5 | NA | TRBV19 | TGTGCCAGTAGTATATGGGGCAATCAGCCCCAGCATTTT | CASSIWGNQPQHF
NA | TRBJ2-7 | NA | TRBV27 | TGTGCCAGCAGCCGCGGGACGGTGAATCCCTACGAGCAGTACTTC | CASSRGTVNPYEQYF
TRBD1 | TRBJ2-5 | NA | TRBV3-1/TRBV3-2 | TGTGCCAGCAGCCAAGGGACAGGGCAAGAGACCCAGTACTTC | CASSQGTGQETQYF
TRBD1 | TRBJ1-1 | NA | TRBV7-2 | TGTGCCAGCACTTGGAACCTACAGGGGAGCACTGAAGCTTTCTTT | CASTWNLQGSTEAFF
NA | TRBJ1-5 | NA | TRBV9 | TGTGCCAGCAGCGTATCTTCTACAGGTAGCAATCAGCCCCAGCATTTT | CASSVSSTGSNQPQHF
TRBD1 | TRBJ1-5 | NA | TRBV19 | TGTGCCAGTAGTCCCAGAAAGACACAGGGGGCGGTCAGCAATCAGCCCCAGCATTTT | CASSPRKTQGAVSNQPQHF
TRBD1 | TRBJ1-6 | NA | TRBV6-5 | TGTGCCAGCAGTTTGGGACAGGGAGGGTTGTATTCACCCCTCCACTTT | CASSLGQGGLYSPLHF
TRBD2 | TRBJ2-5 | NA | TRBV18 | TGTGCCAGCTCACCTTCCCTAGCGGGAGGCTCTAAGGAGACCCAGTACTTC | CASSPSLAGGSKETQYF
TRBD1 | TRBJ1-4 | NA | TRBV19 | TGTGCCAGTAGGGGACAGAGTTCAACTAATGAAAAACTGTTTTTT | CASRGQSSTNEKLFF
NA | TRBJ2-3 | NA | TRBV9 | TGTGCCAGCAGCGTAGAGGGGGGGCGCAGACAAGGTACGCAGTATTTT | CASSVEGGRRQGTQYF
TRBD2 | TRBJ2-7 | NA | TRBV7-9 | TGTGCCAGCAGCCGGACTAGCGGCACCTACGAGCAGTACTTC | CASSRTSGTYEQYF
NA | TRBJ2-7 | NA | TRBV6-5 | TGTGCCAGACCTACCGGGACCCTCTTCTACGAGCAGTACTTC | CARPTGTLFYEQYF
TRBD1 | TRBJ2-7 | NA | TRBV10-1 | TGCGCCAGCAGTGGAGGGACAGGGCTAAACGAGCAGTACTTC | CASSGGTGLNEQYF
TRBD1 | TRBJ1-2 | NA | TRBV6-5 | TGTGCCAGCAGTACCTCGACAGGGGGCGCGGGTGGCTACACCTTC | CASSTSTGGAGGYTF
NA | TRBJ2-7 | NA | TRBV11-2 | TGTGCCAGCAGCTTAGATCTCGGCACCCCGAGCTCCTACGAGCAGTACTTC | CASSLDLGTPSSYEQYF
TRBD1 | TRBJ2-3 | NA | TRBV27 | TGTGCCAGCAGTTCGACCGGACAGGGCACAGATACGCAGTATTTT | CASSSTGQGTDTQYF
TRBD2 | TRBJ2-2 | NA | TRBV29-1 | TGCAGCGTCTTAGCGGGAGTCAACACCGGGGAGCTGTTTTTT | CSVLAGVNTGELFF
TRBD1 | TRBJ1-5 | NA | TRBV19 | TGTGCCAGTAGGCAGACAGGGATCGGCCAGCCCCAGCATTTT | CASRQTGIGQPQHF
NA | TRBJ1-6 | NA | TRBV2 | TGTGCCAGCACCGGGACCCGAAATTCACCCCTCCACTTT | CASTGTRNSPLHF
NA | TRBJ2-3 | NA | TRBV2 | TGTGCCAGCAGTGCCGAGCGGAGCTACACAGATACGCAGTATTTT | CASSAERSYTDTQYF
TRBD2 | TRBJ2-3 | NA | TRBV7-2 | TGTGCCAGCAGCTTAGTGGCTAGCGGGAGGACAGATACGCAGTATTTT | CASSLVASGRTDTQYF
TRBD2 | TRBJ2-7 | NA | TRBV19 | TGTGCCAGTAGTACTCTAGCGGGAGATTCCTACGAGCAGTACTTC | CASSTLAGDSYEQYF
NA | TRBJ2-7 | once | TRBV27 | TGTGCCAGCAGTGGCAACCGGGACTCGGGCGAGCAGTACTTC | CASSGNRDSGEQYF
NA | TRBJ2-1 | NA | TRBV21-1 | TGTGCCAGCAGCAAACGACCCTCTAGCGCCGCGGCGTTCTTC | CASSKRPSSAAAFF
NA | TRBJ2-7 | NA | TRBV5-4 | TGTGCCAGCAGTCCGGGACTCGCCTACGAGCAGTACTTC | CASSPGLAYEQYF
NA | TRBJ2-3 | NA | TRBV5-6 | TGTGCCAGCAGTTTCGGGATGGTGCGAGATACGCAGTATTTT | CASSFGMVRDTQYF
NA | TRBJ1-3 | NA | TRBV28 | TGTGCCAGCACCAATACTGGAAACACCATATATTTT | CASTNTGNTIYF
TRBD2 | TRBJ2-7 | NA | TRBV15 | TGTGCCACCAGCAGAGTTGATAGCGGGAGGAGGTCCTACGAGCAGTACTTC | CATSRVDSGRRSYEQYF
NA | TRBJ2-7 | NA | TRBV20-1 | TGCAGTGCTAAATCCTCCTACGAGCAGTACTTC | CSAKSSYEQYF
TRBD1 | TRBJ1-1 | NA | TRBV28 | TGTGCCAGCGCAGGGGGGAACACTGAAGCTTTCTTT | CASAGGNTEAFF
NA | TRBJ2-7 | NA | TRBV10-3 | TGTGCCATCAGTGATCAGGGGCTAACCTACGAGCAGTACTTC | CAISDQGLTYEQYF
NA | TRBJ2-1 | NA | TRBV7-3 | TGTGCCAGCAGCTTAAGCGTCGGCTCCTACAATGAGCAGTTCTTC | CASSLSVGSYNEQFF
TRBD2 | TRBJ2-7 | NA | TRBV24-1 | TGTGCCACCAGTGATTTGCAATGGACTAGAAGGGAGCAGTACTTC | CATSDLQWTRREQYF
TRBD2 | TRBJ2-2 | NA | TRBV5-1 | TGCGCCAGCAGCTTCTTTGCTAGCGGGAGGGCCGGGGAGCTGTTTTTT | CASSFFASGRAGELFF
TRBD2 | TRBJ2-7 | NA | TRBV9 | TGTGCCAGCAGCGTAGGACTAGCGGGCCCCTCCTACGAGCAGTACTTC | CASSVGLAGPSYEQYF
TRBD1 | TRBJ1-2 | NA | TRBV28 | TGTGCCAGCAGTGCTAGCGGACAGGGGGGCTTCTATGGCTACACCTTC | CASSASGQGGFYGYTF
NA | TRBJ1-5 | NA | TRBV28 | TGTGCCAGCAGTGTAATGGAAGGGGCCTTCCCCCAGCATTTT | CASSVMEGAFPQHF